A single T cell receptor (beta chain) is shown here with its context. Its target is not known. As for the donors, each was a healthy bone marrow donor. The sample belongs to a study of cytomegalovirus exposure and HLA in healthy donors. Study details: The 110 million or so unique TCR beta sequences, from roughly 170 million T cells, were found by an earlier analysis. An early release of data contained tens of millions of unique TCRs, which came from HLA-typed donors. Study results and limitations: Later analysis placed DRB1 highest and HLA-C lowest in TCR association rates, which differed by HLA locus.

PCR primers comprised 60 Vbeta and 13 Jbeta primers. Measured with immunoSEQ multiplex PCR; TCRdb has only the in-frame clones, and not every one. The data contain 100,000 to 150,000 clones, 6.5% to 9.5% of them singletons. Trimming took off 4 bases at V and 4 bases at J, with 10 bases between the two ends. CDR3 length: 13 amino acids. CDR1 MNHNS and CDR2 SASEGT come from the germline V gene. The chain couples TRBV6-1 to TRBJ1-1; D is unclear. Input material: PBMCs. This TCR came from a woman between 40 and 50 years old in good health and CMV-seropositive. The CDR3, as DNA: TGTGCCAGCAGTGCGTCTTGGAGCACTGAAGCTTTCTTT. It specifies CASSASWSTEAFF.